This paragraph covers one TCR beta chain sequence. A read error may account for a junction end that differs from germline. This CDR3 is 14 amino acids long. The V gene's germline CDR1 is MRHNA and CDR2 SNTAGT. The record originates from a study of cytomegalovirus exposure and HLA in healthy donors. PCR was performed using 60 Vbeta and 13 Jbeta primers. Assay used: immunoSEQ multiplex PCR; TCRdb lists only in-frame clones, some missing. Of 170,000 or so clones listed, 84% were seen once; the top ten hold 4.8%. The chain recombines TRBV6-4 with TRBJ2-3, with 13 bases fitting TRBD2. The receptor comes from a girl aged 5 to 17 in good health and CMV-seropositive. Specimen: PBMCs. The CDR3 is CACSEQTSGGKQYF. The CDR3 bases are TGTGCCTGCAGTGAGCAGACTAGCGGGGGGAAGCAGTATTTT.